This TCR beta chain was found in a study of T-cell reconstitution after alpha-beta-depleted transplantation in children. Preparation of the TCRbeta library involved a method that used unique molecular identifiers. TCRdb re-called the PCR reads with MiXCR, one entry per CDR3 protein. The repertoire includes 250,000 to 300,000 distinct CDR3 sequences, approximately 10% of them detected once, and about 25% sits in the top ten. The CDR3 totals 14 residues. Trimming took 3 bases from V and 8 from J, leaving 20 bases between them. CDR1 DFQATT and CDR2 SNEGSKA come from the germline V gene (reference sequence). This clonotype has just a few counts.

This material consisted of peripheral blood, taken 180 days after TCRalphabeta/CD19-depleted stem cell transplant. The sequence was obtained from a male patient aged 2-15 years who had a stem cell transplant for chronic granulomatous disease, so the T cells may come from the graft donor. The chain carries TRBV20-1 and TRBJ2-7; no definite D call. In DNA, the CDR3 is TGCAGTGCTAGTGTTCCCCCTCACCGACTCAAGCAGTACTTC. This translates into CSASVPPHRLKQYF.